This T cell receptor (beta chain) was captured in a study of T cells in Graves' hyperthyroidism and ophthalmopathy. Diagnostic decisions used clinical symptoms, serum thyroxine and TRAb, thyroid ultrasound and orbital computed tomography. V was pared by 6 bases and J by 6 bases, with 10 bases of the junction left unmatched. The CDR3 is 16 amino acids. Germline CDR1 and CDR2: MGHRA and YSYEKL. Researchers amplified the TCR beta CDR3 regions from RNA transcripts. The TCR CDR3 was amplified in a first-round RT-PCR using the HTBI primer set. Each CDR3 protein gets one entry after TCRdb re-called the multiplex PCR reads with MiXCR. The repertoire holds a few hundred thousand distinct CDR3 sequences, with around 19% as singletons.

Sample: blood. The TCR was taken from a man in his fifties with Graves' ophthalmopathy. The chain couples TRBV4-1 to TRBJ1-6; the match to TRBD1 covers 8 bases. CDR3 nucleotides: TGCGCCAGCAGACCAGACAGGGGATCGCTTAATTCACCCCTCCACTTT. Protein sequence: CASRPDRGSLNSPLHF.